These T cell receptor beta chains were read from a single sample in a study of T cell changes during pregnancy in multiple sclerosis. Using immunoSEQ multiplex PCR, the repertoire was profiled, and TCRdb retains in-frame clones only, with some absent. Found here are more than 45,000 clones, over 80% of them singletons; the top ten hold around 0.5%. The sample here was CD4+ T cells from peripheral blood mononuclear cells, taken after pregnancy. These receptors were taken from a female donor with multiple sclerosis, enrolled in a pregnancy study. CDR3s include the opening cysteine and the closing phenylalanine or tryptophan. D genes are given only for firm matches. For some rows the clone size is stated as once, few or many, or as a class when expanded; others skip it.

D,J,V,size,CDR3,DNA
-,TRBJ2-4,TRBV6-1,-,CASSTEPLAKNIQYF,TGTGCCAGCAGTACAGAACCCCTAGCCAAAAACATTCAGTACTTC
TRBD1,TRBJ1-2,TRBV6-1,-,CASRDRVYYGYTF,TGTGCCAGCAGAGACAGGGTCTACTATGGCTACACCTTC
-,TRBJ2-1,TRBV5-1,-,CASSGLGGGSNEQFF,TGCGCCAGCAGCGGGCTAGGAGGGGGCTCCAATGAGCAGTTCTTC
TRBD2,TRBJ2-3,TRBV7-2,-,CASSFHGAGFTDTQYF,TGTGCCAGCAGCTTCCACGGAGCGGGATTCACAGATACGCAGTATTTT
TRBD1,TRBJ2-3,TRBV5-4,-,CASSIQGSDTQYF,TGTGCCAGCAGCATACAGGGGTCAGATACGCAGTATTTT
-,TRBJ1-1,TRBV5-1,once,CASSFRALNTEAFF,TGCGCCAGCAGCTTCAGGGCTTTGAACACTGAAGCTTTCTTT
-,TRBJ1-3,TRBV29-1,-,CSVEGLGNTIYF,TGCAGCGTTGAAGGGCTCGGGAACACCATATATTTT
TRBD2,TRBJ2-1,TRBV19,-,CASSPAGGREQFF,TGTGCCAGTAGCCCAGCGGGAGGGCGTGAGCAGTTCTTC
TRBD1,TRBJ2-3,TRBV29-1,-,CSVAQDRAGDTQYF,TGCAGCGTTGCCCAGGACAGGGCAGGAGATACGCAGTATTTT
-,TRBJ2-2,TRBV5-1,-,CASRPVTGELFF,TGCGCCAGCAGACCAGTCACCGGGGAGCTGTTTTTT
-,TRBJ2-1,TRBV6-5,-,CASSRSVGEQFF,TGTGCCAGCAGCCGTAGCGTGGGTGAGCAGTTCTTC
TRBD2,TRBJ2-3,TRBV11-1,-,CASSLGGRAPDTQYF,TGTGCCAGCAGCTTAGGCGGGAGGGCCCCAGATACGCAGTATTTT
-,TRBJ1-4,TRBV19,-,CASSIGMGGTNEKLFF,TGTGCCAGTAGTATAGGGATGGGAGGGACTAATGAAAAACTGTTTTTT
TRBD2,TRBJ2-3,TRBV5-1,-,CASSARTSGTTDTQYF,TGCGCCAGCAGCGCCCGGACTAGCGGGACGACAGATACGCAGTATTTT
-,TRBJ2-3,TRBV28,-,CASTPGAQFTDTQYF,TGTGCCAGCACCCCGGGAGCACAATTCACAGATACGCAGTATTTT
TRBD1,TRBJ1-2,TRBV28,-,CASCGQGFNYGYTF,TGTGCCAGCTGCGGACAGGGCTTTAACTATGGCTACACCTTC
TRBD1,TRBJ2-6,TRBV4-3,once,CASSQLQMTGSIPIRANVLTF,TGCGCCAGCAGCCAACTCCAAATGACAGGGTCGATCCCCATCAGGGCCAACGTCCTGACTTTC
TRBD1,TRBJ2-3,TRBV2,-,CASRRGQGIDTQYF,TGTGCCAGCCGGAGGGGACAGGGAATCGATACGCAGTATTTT
-,TRBJ1-2,TRBV11-2,-,CASSFQGVGYTF,TGTGCCAGCAGCTTCCAGGGTGTTGGCTACACCTTC
TRBD2,TRBJ2-2,TRBV2,-,CASRGGLADWELFF,TGTGCCAGCAGGGGAGGACTAGCTGACTGGGAGCTGTTTTTT
-,TRBJ1-1,TRBV27,-,CASRQTAFLEAFF,TGTGCCAGCAGACAGACAGCCTTTCTTGAAGCTTTCTTT
-,TRBJ2-7,TRBV28,-,CASSSLLDTVSYEQYF,TGTGCCAGCAGTTCCCTACTCGACACGGTCTCCTACGAGCAGTACTTT
-,TRBJ2-3,TRBV19,-,CASSGRTPFPSTDTQYF,TGTGCCAGTAGTGGGAGAACCCCTTTCCCTAGCACAGATACGCAGTATTTT
TRBD1,TRBJ2-1,TRBV7-9,-,CASSLAPGQGAYNEQFF,TGTGCCAGCAGCTTAGCTCCTGGACAGGGGGCCTACAATGAGCAGTTCTTC
-,TRBJ2-1,TRBV7-2,-,CASSSVRGHNEQFF,TGTGCCAGCAGCTCCGTCCGCGGTCACAATGAGCAGTTCTTC
-,TRBJ1-3,TRBV12-5,-,CASGLVPRVGTLSHSGNTIYF,TGTGCTAGTGGTTTGGTACCTCGCGTCGGGACACTGTCCCACTCTGGAAACACCATATATTTT